This entry lists 20 T cell receptor beta chains sequenced from one sample in a study of cytomegalovirus exposure and HLA in healthy donors. The PCR contained 60 Vbeta and 13 Jbeta primers. Only in-frame clones appear in the TCRdb table, and some are missing; sequencing was by immunoSEQ multiplex PCR. In the table there are roughly 150,000 clones, around 80% of which are singletons. Sequences were obtained from PBMCs. These TCRs come from a woman aged 35 to 49 in good health and CMV-seropositive.

This clone has a single count. The chain employs TRBV7-2 and TRBJ1-3; 10 bases match TRBD1. CDR1 is SGHTA, CDR2 FQGNSA, per germline. Germline trimming cut 2 bases from V and 3 bases from J; bases unmatched to any gene: 4. The length of the CDR3 is 16 residues. DNA for the CDR3: TGTGCCAGCAGCTTATACGGACAGGGGGGTGGAAACACCATATATTTT. Translating gives CASSLYGQGGGNTIYF.

The rearrangement links TRBV29-1 to TRBJ2-3, with D possibly being TRBD1 (5 bases). Trimming stripped 6 bases from V and 2 bases from J, with 18 bases between. The CDR3 is 15 amino acids. Germline-derived CDR1 and CDR2 are SQVTM and ANQGSEA. The CDR3 here is CSVSTGATITDTQYF. The CDR3 region has the DNA TGCAGCGTAAGTACAGGAGCCACTATCACAGATACGCAGTATTTT.

V and J are TRBV28 and TRBJ1-1; D unclear. The V end was cut by 10 bases, the J end by 7 bases, with 19 bases between. The CDR3 has 13 residues. Germline lookup yields CDR1 MDHEN and CDR2 SYDVKM. In DNA form, the CDR3 reads TGTGCCACAGAGAATAGGGAGAAGGGTGAAGCTTTCTTT. This sequence encodes CATENREKGEAFF.

The chain links TRBV2 to TRBJ2-7; tentative D call: TRBD2 (5 bases). Germline CDR1 reads SNHLY; CDR2 reads FYNNEI. Trimming shortened V by 4 bases and J by 7 bases, and 17 bases separated the two germline ends. This CDR3 contains 14 residues. The CDR3, as DNA: TGTGCCAGCAGTGCCGAACGGAGGTTCGGGGAGCAGTACTTC. Its protein is CASSAERRFGEQYF.

A single count supports this clone. This chain connects TRBV7-9 to TRBJ2-1, with TRBD2 matching over 16 bases. In germline, CDR1 is SEHNR, CDR2 FQNEAQ (reference sequence). V was pared by 10 bases and J by 9 bases, with 6 bases of the junction left unmatched. This CDR3 region has 14 residues. In nucleotides, the CDR3 is TGTGCCACCGGGACTAGCGGGGGGGCGGGTGAGCAGTTCTTC. Encoded protein: CATGTSGGAGEQFF.

The V call is TRBV2, the J call TRBJ1-5, with TRBD1 identical over 9 bases. Germline V CDR1 and CDR2: SNHLY, FYNNEI. The CDR3 has 16 amino acids. The J segment lost 0 bases and the V segment lost 2 bases, leaving 2 bases of the junction unmatched. CDR3 sequence reads: CASSERDRASNQPQHF. The DNA of the CDR3 is TGTGCCAGCAGTGAAAGGGACAGGGCTAGCAATCAGCCCCAGCATTTT.

This clone was counted a single time. This chain links TRBV28 with TRBJ2-7, with D possibly being TRBD1 (6 bases). V was cut by 4 bases and J by 9 bases, with 22 bases left in between. CDR1 is MDHEN and CDR2 is SYDVKM in the germline V gene. The CDR3 totals 15 residues. CDR3 residues: CASSSRGGPTTRQYF. As DNA, the CDR3 is TGTGCCAGCAGTTCCCGAGGGGGTCCTACTACTCGGCAGTACTTC.

The V call is TRBV7-6, the J call TRBJ1-6; 7 nucleotides align to TRBD1. The CDR3 covers 16 residues. Trimming removed 5 bases from V and 10 bases from J; junction bases left unmatched: 14. CDR1 SGHVS and CDR2 FNYEAQ come from the germline V gene. The CDR3, as DNA: TGTGCCAGCAGCCCACAACCTGGGACAGTTGAATCACCCCTCCACTTT. Protein sequence: CASSPQPGTVESPLHF.

In its sample, this clone was seen a few times. The chain is built from TRBV19 and TRBJ2-5, with 7 nucleotides matching TRBD1. The CDR3 has 14 amino acids. After removal of 5 bases from V and 5 bases from J, the junction contained 8 bases not matched to a gene. CDR1 LNHDA and CDR2 SQIVND come from the germline V gene (reference sequence). The CDR3 sequence is CASSSTGVGETQYF. In DNA, the CDR3 is TGTGCCAGTAGTTCTACAGGGGTCGGCGAGACCCAGTACTTC.

V gene TRBV7-2 combines with J gene TRBJ1-5; 7 bases are a match to TRBD1. The V gene's germline CDR1 is SGHTA and CDR2 FQGNSA. J lost 9 bases, V lost 4 bases, and 9 bases had no gene match. The CDR3 sequence is 14 residues long. The CDR3 DNA sequence: TGTGCCAGCAGCTCTGACAGGGACGCGGCGCCCCAGCATTTT. Encoded protein: CASSSDRDAAPQHF.

Note on this clone: The same CDR3 also results from other DNA sequences found in this sample. The chain uses TRBV28 and TRBJ1-2; D not resolved. Trimming shortened V by 6 bases and J by 8 bases, and 13 bases separated the two germline ends. The CDR3 has 12 residues. Germline V gene sequence: CDR1 MDHEN, CDR2 SYDVKM. The CDR3 DNA is TGTGCCAGCAGCCCCCCTGAGGGAGGCTACACCTTC. It specifies CASSPPEGGYTF.

The chain carries TRBV11-3 and TRBJ2-1; no reliable D call. The V gene lost 3 bases and the J gene lost 5 bases, with 8 bases spanning the gap. The germline V gene encodes CDR1 SGHNT and CDR2 YENEEA. The CDR3 consists of 13 residues. Written as DNA, the CDR3 is TGTGCCAGCAGCTTTACTCTGGACAATGAGCAGTTCTTC. This encodes CASSFTLDNEQFF.

CDR3 loop: CASSSGQGLSEAFF. CDR3 nucleotides: TGTGCCAGCAGTTCCGGACAGGGCTTGTCTGAAGCTTTCTTT. The rearrangement uses TRBV27 and TRBJ1-1; 8 bases are a match to TRBD1. With V trimmed by 4 bases and J by 6 bases, 7 bases remained unmatched. The CDR3 loop spans 14 amino acids. Germline-derived CDR1 and CDR2 are MNHEY and SMNVEV (reference sequence).

This chain's CDR3 is CASSQEDRVQPQHF. CDR3 DNA: TGCGCCAGCAGCCAAGAGGACAGGGTTCAGCCCCAGCATTTT. This chain links TRBV4-3 with TRBJ1-5, with 8 bases that match TRBD1. V lost 0 bases, J lost 6 bases, and 1 base stayed unmatched. The CDR3 is made up of 14 amino acids. Germline V gives CDR1 LGHNA, CDR2 YSLEER.

The chain has TRBV27 and TRBJ2-7; 9 nucleotides agree with TRBD1. The ends lost 5 bases at V and 5 bases at J; junction bases unmatched: 7. CDR3 size: 14 residues. The germline gives CDR1 MNHEY, CDR2 SMNVEV (reference sequence). CDR3 nucleotides: TGTGCCAGCAGTGCCACAGGGGACAGGGACGAGCAGTACTTC. Translated: CASSATGDRDEQYF.

CDR3 DNA: TGTGCCAGCAGCCAAGATTTTGAAGCGGGAACCTACGAGCAGTACTTC. Amino acid sequence: CASSQDFEAGTYEQYF. The rearrangement joins TRBV14 to TRBJ2-7; 7 bases align to TRBD2. V lost 0 bases and J lost 2; bases outside the gene matches: 7. Germline V gives CDR1 SGHDN, CDR2 FVKESK. The CDR3 runs to 16 residues.

The V gene is TRBV6-5, the J gene TRBJ1-4; the match to TRBD1 covers 8 bases. V dropped 7 bases and J dropped 5; count of bases not matched to a gene: 9. CDR1 is MNHEY and CDR2 is SVGAGI in the germline V gene. The CDR3 has 15 amino acids. CDR3 sequence (DNA): TGTGCCAGCACGCGCTCAGGGGGCGCCAATGAAAAACTGTTTTTT. The encoded protein is CASTRSGGANEKLFF.

The chain couples TRBV5-1 to TRBJ2-3; 9 positions match TRBD2. The V gene's germline CDR1 is SGHRS and CDR2 YFSETQ. Trimming removed 0 bases from V and 2 bases from J; junction bases left unmatched: 7. The CDR3 has 17 residues. The CDR3 DNA sequence: TGCGCCAGCAGCTTGGGAATTACTAGCGGGCCCACAGATACGCAGTATTTT. This encodes CASSLGITSGPTDTQYF.

The V gene is TRBV9, the J gene TRBJ2-3; 10 nucleotides match TRBD2. Germline-derived CDR1 and CDR2 are SGDLS and YYNGEE. V trimming: 5 bases; J trimming: 4 bases; junction bases outside the gene matches: 7. The CDR3 length is 15 residues. The CDR3 nucleotides are TGTGCCAGCAGTGCTAGCGGGAGCAAGGCAGATACGCAGTATTTT. It encodes CASSASGSKADTQYF. Supplemented by reference TRBV9 and TRBJ2-3, the full variable domain reads DSGVTQTPKHLITATGQRVTLRCSPRSGDLSVYWYQQSLDQGLQFLIQYYNGEERAKGNILERFSAQQFPDLHSELNLSSLELGDSALYFCASSASGSKADTQYFGPGTRLTVL.

This rearrangement joins TRBV7-2 to TRBJ2-1, with a tentative D call TRBD2 (6 bases). The CDR3 has 16 residues. Trimming took off 5 bases at V and 6 bases at J, with 20 bases between the two ends. Germline V gene sequence: CDR1 SGHTA, CDR2 FQGNSA. In nucleotides, the CDR3 is TGTGCCAGCAGCCCGGGCCCCGCGGGGATGCGCAATGAGCAGTTCTTC. It translates to CASSPGPAGMRNEQFF.